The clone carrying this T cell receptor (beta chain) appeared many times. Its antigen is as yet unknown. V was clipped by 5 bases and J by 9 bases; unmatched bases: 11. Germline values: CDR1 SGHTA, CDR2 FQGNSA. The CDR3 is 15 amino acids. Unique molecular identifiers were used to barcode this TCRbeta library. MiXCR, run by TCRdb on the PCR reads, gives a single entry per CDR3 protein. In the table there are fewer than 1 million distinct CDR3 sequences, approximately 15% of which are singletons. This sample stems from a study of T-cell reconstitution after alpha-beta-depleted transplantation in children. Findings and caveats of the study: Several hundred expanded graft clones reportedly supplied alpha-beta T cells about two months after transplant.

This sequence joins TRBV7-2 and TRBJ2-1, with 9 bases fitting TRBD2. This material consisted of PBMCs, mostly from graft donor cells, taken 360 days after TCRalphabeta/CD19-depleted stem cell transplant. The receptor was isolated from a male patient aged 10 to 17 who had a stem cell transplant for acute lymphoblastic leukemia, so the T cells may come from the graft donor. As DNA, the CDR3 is TGTGCCAGCAGCCCCACCGGCGGGGGGGCAAGTGAGCAGTTCTTC. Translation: CASSPTGGGASEQFF.